The clone carrying this T cell receptor (beta chain) was seen once. No antigen is known for it. Germline V gene lookup returns CDR1 SGDLS and CDR2 YYNGEE. This CDR3 contains 13 residues. V lost 3 bases, J lost 3 bases, and 10 bases lay in between. The method was immunoSEQ multiplex PCR; TCRdb's version includes in-frame clones alone and lacks a portion of them. The repertoire holds about 580,000 clones, with 95% to 98% as singletons. CD45RO-negative, CCR7-positively selected cells formed the naive CD8 fraction, excluding terminally differentiated effector memory CD45RA+ cells. The record originates from a study of shared clonotypes between healthy human individuals. General study results and limits: Limited genetic and exposure-history diversity came from having few donors. About 5% of naive CD4 clonotypes were common to several donors. Naive subsets typically showed greater estimated richness than memory subsets. Sampling used blood alone; tissue repertoires probably differ.

The TCR sequence derives from a man aged 25-45 years in good health. This chain uses TRBV9 with TRBJ2-7; the D is unclear. The source material was naive CD8+ T cells sorted from blood. Here the CDR3 reads CASSAPGNYEQYF. CDR3 coding DNA: TGTGCCAGCAGCGCCCCTGGGAACTACGAGCAGTACTTC. The full variable domain, its missing parts supplied by reference TRBV9 and TRBJ2-7, is DSGVTQTPKHLITATGQRVTLRCSPRSGDLSVYWYQQSLDQGLQFLIQYYNGEERAKGNILERFSAQQFPDLHSELNLSSLELGDSALYFCASSAPGNYEQYFGPGTRLTVT.